The rows below give T cell receptor beta chains drawn from one sample of a study of T-cell reconstitution after alpha-beta-depleted transplantation in children. TCRdb analysed the PCR reads with MiXCR anew, one entry per CDR3 protein. The table lists 450,000 to 600,000 distinct CDR3 sequences, roughly 13% of them singletons, with around 2.2% in the top ten. Source: PBMCs, mostly from graft donor cells, taken 360 days after TCRalphabeta/CD19-depleted stem cell transplant. These TCRs come from a male patient younger than 18 who had a stem cell transplant for acute myeloid leukemia, so the T cells may come from the graft donor. Both conserved end residues are trimmed from each CDR3.

v_call	cdr3_aa
TRBV21-1	ASSKERGQGYEQY
TRBV30	AYNFGGPEQY
TRBV20-1	SAGTSGQWSYEQY
TRBV7-3	ASSPKLVGQRPSGANVLT
TRBV29-1	SVDPQGLAGGTYNEQF
TRBV5-1	ASSLPGTGFGYT
TRBV10-3	ATTTGEGTYSNQPQH
TRBV21-1	ASSQKRLAGHNEQF
TRBV5-1	ASSYPRAGGGHEQY
TRBV28	ASSPSMDTYGYT
TRBV29-1	SVSRLNSGANVLT
TRBV10-3	AISEGGRQY
TRBV20-1	SARGRQGDSDTQY
TRBV7-9	ASSLAGANYGYT
TRBV27	ASRRSAKNIQY
TRBV5-1	ASSLVGDPSGTQNTQY
TRBV28	ASSPATGIPGANVLT
TRBV7-9	ASSPLRRTYNEQF
TRBV7-9	ASSTPLAGVLNEQF
TRBV7-6	ASSPEAGDPYNEQF
TRBV18	ASSPPLVDEQF
TRBV20-1	SASHTAASTDTQY
TRBV3-1	ASSPGTSVNEQF
TRBV28	ASSLSEGRY
TRBV10-3	ATGTPEPQH
TRBV15	ATSRNIAGVVGDEQY
TRBV20-1	SASPPPAALSQY
TRBV28	ASSLSPPDRGRWTKNIQY
TRBV5-1	ASSLSWADNEQF
TRBV4-3	ASSQELAEPLPFEQY
TRBV15	ATSKVLLAGSSYNEQF
TRBV12-3/TRBV12-4	ASSLARVGTLSEAF
TRBV6-5	ASSYLHEYTEAF
TRBV27	ASATGTSGELF
TRBV24-1	ATRRRKETQY
TRBV20-1	SAKTVSLLYEQY
TRBV14	ASSQSLAGGQRSYEQY
TRBV27	ASSFKTGNEQY
TRBV4-2	ASSQMDGLAGADTGELF
TRBV19	ASSLQGVSYEQY